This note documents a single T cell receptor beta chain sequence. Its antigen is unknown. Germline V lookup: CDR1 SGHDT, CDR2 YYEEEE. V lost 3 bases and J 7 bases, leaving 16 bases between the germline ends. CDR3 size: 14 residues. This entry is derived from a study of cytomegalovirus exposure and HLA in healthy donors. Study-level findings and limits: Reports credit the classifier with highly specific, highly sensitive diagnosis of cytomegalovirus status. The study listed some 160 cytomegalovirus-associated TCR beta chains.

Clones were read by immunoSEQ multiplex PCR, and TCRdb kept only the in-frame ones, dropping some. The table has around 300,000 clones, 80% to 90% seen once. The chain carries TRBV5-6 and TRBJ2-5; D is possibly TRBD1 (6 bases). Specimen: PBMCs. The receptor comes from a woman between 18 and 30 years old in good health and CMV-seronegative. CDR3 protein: CASSSQGQGGTQYF. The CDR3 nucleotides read TGTGCCAGCAGCTCGCAGGGGCAAGGCGGGACCCAGTACTTC.